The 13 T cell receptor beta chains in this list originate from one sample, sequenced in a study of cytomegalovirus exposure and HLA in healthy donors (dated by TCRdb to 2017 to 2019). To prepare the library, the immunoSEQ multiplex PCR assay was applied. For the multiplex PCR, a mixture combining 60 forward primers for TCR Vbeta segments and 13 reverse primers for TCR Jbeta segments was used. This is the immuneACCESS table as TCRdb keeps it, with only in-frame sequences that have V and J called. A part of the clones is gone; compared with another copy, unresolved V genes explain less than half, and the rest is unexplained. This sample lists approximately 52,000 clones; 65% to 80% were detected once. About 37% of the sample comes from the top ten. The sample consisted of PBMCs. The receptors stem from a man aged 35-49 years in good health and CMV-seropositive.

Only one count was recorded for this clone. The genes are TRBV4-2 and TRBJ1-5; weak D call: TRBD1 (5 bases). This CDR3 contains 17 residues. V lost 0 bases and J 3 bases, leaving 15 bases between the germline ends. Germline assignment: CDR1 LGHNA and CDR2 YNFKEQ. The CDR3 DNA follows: TGTGCCAGCAGCCAAGAATTACAGGTGTTCGACAATCAGCCCCAGCATTTT. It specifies CASSQELQVFDNQPQHF.

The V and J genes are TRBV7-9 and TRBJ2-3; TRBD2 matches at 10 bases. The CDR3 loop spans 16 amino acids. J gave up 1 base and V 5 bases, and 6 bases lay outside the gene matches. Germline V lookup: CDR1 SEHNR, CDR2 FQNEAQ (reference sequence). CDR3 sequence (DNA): TGTGCCAGCAGCCAGATAGCGGGGGGAGGCACAGATACGCAGTATTTT. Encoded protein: CASSQIAGGGTDTQYF.

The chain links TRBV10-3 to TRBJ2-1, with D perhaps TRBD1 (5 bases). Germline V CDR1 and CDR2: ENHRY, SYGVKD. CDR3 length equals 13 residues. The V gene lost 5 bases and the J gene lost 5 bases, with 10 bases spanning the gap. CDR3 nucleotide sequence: TGTGCCATCAGTCCAGGGTCTGACAATGAGCAGTTCTTC. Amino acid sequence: CAISPGSDNEQFF.

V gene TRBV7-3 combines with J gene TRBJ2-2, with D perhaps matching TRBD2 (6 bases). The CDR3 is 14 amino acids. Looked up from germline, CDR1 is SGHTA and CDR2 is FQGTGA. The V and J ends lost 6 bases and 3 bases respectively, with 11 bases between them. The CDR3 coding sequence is TGTGCCAGCAGTACGACTAGGGACACCGGGGAGCTGTTTTTT. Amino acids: CASSTTRDTGELFF.

The CDR3 nucleotides are TGCGCGGCCGGGACAGGGACGTACGAGCAGTACTTC. It yields the protein CAAGTGTYEQYF. The V gene is TRBV29-1, the J gene TRBJ2-5; 9 positions agree with TRBD1. The J call could be wrong; TRBJ2-7 is a better fit for the DNA end. The CDR3 length is 12 residues. Per germline, CDR1 SQVTM and CDR2 ANQGSEA.

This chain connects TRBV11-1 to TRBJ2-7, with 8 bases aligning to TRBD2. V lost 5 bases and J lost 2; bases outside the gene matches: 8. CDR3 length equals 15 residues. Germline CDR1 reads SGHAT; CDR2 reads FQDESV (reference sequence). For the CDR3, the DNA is TGTGCCAGCAGCGCAGGAGTAGCGGGGACCTACGAGCAGTACTTC. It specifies CASSAGVAGTYEQYF.

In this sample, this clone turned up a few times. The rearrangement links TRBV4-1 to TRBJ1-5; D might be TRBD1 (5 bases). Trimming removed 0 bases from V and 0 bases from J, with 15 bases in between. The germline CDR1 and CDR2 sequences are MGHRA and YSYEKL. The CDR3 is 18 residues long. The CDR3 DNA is TGCGCCAGCAGCCAAGATCACCAGGACATAAATAGCAATCAGCCCCAGCATTTT. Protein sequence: CASSQDHQDINSNQPQHF.

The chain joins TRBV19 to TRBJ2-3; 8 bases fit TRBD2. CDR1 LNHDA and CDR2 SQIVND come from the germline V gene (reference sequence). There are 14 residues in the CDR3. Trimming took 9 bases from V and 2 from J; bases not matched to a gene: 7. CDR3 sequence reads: CASRRGLDTDTQYF. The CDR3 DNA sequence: TGTGCCAGCCGGAGGGGACTAGACACAGATACGCAGTATTTT.

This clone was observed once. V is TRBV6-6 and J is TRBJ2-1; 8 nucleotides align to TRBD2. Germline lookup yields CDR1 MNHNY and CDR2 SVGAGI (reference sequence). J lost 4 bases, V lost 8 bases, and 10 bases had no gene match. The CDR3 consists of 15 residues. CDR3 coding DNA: TGTGCCAGCTACCAGGGCGGGGGGCTATACAATGAGCAGTTCTTC. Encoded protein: CASYQGGGLYNEQFF.

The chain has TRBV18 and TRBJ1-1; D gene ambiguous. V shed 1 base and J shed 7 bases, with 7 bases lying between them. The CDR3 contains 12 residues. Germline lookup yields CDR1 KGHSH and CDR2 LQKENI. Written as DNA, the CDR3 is TGTGCCAGCTCACCACTTAACGGTGAAGCTTTCTTT. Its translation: CASSPLNGEAFF.

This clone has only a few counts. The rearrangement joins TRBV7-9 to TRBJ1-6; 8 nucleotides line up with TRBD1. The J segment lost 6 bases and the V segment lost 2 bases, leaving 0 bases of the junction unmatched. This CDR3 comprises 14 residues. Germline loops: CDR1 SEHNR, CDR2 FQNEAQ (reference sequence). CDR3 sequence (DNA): TGTGCCAGCAGCTTACAGGGGGCTAATTCACCCCTCCACTTT. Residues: CASSLQGANSPLHF.

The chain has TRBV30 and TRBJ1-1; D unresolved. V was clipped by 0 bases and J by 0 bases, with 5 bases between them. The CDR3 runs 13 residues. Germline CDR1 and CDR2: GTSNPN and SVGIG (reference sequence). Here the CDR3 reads CAWSVQLNTEAFF. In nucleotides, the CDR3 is TGTGCCTGGAGTGTACAGCTGAACACTGAAGCTTTCTTT.

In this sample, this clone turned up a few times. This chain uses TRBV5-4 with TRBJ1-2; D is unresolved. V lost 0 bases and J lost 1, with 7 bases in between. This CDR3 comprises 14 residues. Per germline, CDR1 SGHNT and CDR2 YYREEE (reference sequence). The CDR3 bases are TGTGCCAGCAGCTTGGACAATAATAACTATGGCTACACCTTC. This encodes CASSLDNNNYGYTF. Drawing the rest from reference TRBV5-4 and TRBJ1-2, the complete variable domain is ETGVTQSPTHLIKTRGQQVTLRCSSQSGHNTVSWYQQALGQGPQFIFQYYREEENGRGNFPPRFSGLQFPNYSSELNVNALELDDSALYLCASSLDNNNYGYTFGSGTRLTVV.